These 10 T cell receptor beta chains were all obtained from the same sample, sequenced in a study of blood T cells in healthy people across ages. Combining a sample-barcoded 5' primer with a J-beta primer mix, a second PCR ran for roughly 6 to 11 cycles. TCRdb re-called the 5' RACE reads through MiXCR, storing one row per CDR3 protein. The table lists about 650,000 distinct CDR3 sequences, about 30% of them singletons. Sequencing input: blood. All receptors derive from a woman over 75 in good health.

This clonotype was picked up many times. This rearrangement joins TRBV7-9 to TRBJ2-7; 7 positions agree with TRBD1. Germline values: CDR1 SEHNR, CDR2 FQNEAQ (reference sequence). With 5 bases clipped from V and 0 bases from J, the junction kept 7 bases outside the gene matches. The CDR3 extends over 15 amino acids. The CDR3 nucleotides read TGTGCCAGCAGCGTTAGGACAGGAGTCTCCTACGAGCAGTACTTC. Translated, it gives CASSVRTGVSYEQYF.

This clonotype was recorded at least ten times. The chain recombines TRBV12-3 or TRBV12-4 with TRBJ1-2, with 10 positions matching TRBD1. V dropped 6 bases and J dropped 1; count of bases not matched to a gene: 11. The length of the CDR3 is 17 residues. CDR3 loop: CASSPKGTGDLNYGYTF. CDR3 nucleotide sequence: TGTGCCAGCAGCCCCAAGGGGACAGGGGACCTTAACTATGGCTACACCTTC.

CDR3 protein: CASSFFPAGGSITYEQYF. CDR3 coding DNA: TGCGCCAGCAGCTTTTTTCCAGCGGGGGGGTCTATCACCTACGAGCAGTACTTC. The chain couples TRBV5-1 to TRBJ2-7; 10 positions match TRBD2. Trimming at V came to 2 bases and at J to 2 bases, leaving 13 bases not matched to a gene. CDR1 is SGHRS, CDR2 YFSETQ, per germline. The CDR3 totals 18 residues. The entire variable domain, with the rest obtained from reference TRBV5-1 and TRBJ2-7, is as follows: KAGVTQTPRYLIKTRGQQVTLSCSPISGHRSVSWYQQTPGQGLQFLFEYFSETQRNKGNFPGRFSGRQFSNSRSEMNVSTLELGDSALYLCASSFFPAGGSITYEQYFGPGTRLTVT.

On this clonotype itself: An end of the junction differs from the germline gene, which may be a read error. The genes are TRBV9 and TRBJ2-1; 9 bases line up with TRBD2. Germline V gene sequence: CDR1 SGDLS, CDR2 YYNGEE. The CDR3 has 15 amino acids. The CDR3 loop is CAGSVGLALDNEQFF. CDR3 sequence (DNA): TGTGCCGGCAGCGTAGGACTAGCGCTAGACAATGAGCAGTTCTTC.

This rearrangement joins TRBV20-1 to TRBJ2-4; perhaps TRBD2 as D (5 bases). The better agreement between TRBJ2-7 and the DNA end casts doubt on the J call. Germline values: CDR1 DFQATT, CDR2 SNEGSKA (reference sequence). CDR3 length: 16 amino acids. CDR3 residues: CSARDRRGSSSYEQYF. CDR3 DNA: TGCAGTGCTAGAGATCGTAGAGGGAGTAGTTCCTACGAGCAGTACTTC.

This clonotype was found many times. The J gene is TRBJ2-7, the V gene TRBV7-2; TRBD2 might be the D (6 bases). V was cut by 5 bases and J by 0 bases, with 11 bases left in between. Per germline, CDR1 SGHTA and CDR2 FQGNSA. There are 14 residues in the CDR3. The DNA for the CDR3 is TGTGCCAGCAGCCAGGCGGGACTCTCCTACGAGCAGTACTTC. It yields the protein CASSQAGLSYEQYF.

The rearrangement links TRBV7-9 to TRBJ2-1; 8 bases are a match to TRBD2. V was pared by 6 bases and J by 9 bases, with 7 bases of the junction left unmatched. Germline-derived CDR1 and CDR2 are SEHNR and FQNEAQ (reference sequence). CDR3 length: 13 amino acids. The CDR3 DNA follows: TGTGCCAGCAGGACGGACGGGGGGGGTGAGCAGTTCTTC. It is translated as CASRTDGGGEQFF.

This clonotype was recorded a few times. The chain uses TRBV28 and TRBJ2-7, with 9 bases fitting TRBD1. Looked up from germline, CDR1 is MDHEN and CDR2 is SYDVKM. CDR3 length: 15 amino acids. V lost 5 bases, J lost 4 bases, and 9 bases stayed unmatched. This CDR3 is CASSLQGQGFYEQYF. DNA of the CDR3: TGTGCCAGCAGTCTACAGGGACAGGGTTTTTACGAGCAGTACTTC.

This clonotype was seen a few times. The chain recombines TRBV4-1 with TRBJ1-1, with TRBD1 as a possible D gene (6 bases). Germline V lookup: CDR1 MGHRA, CDR2 YSYEKL. The CDR3 is 15 amino acids. V was pared by 5 bases and J by 1 base, with 14 bases between. This chain's CDR3 is CASSEKTGKNTEAFF. The DNA for the CDR3 is TGCGCCAGCAGCGAAAAAACAGGGAAGAACACTGAAGCTTTCTTT.

Comments on this clonotype: This may be a read error: a much more frequent sequence differs by one nucleotide. The rearrangement links TRBV7-8 to TRBJ2-7, with 8 bases that match TRBD2. The J call is uncertain, as TRBJ2-5 better fits the DNA end. Looked up from germline, CDR1 is SGHVS and CDR2 is FQNEAQ. This CDR3 is built from 16 residues. The CDR3 sequence is CASSPLAVRMEETQYF. CDR3 bases: TGTGCCAGCAGCCCACTAGCGGTCCGAATGGAAGAGACCCAGTACTTC.